This TCR beta chain is from a study of post-analysis software for immune sequencing data. Remarks on this clonotype: Its antigen is unknown.

Unique molecular identifiers were built into the TCR beta cDNA libraries. From the PCR reads, TCRdb called clonotypes with MiXCR, one entry per CDR3 protein. The sample has approximately 730,000 distinct CDR3 sequences; 25% to 30% are singletons. Study-level results: With TRBV5-6, TRBV5-1 and TRBV20-1 included, about 5 TRBV segments were more frequent in patients than in controls. Normalized Chao1 diversity was significantly lower in multiple sclerosis patients than in controls.

This CDR3 comprises 15 residues. Germline loops: CDR1 LGHNA, CDR2 YSLEER. V lost 0 bases to trimming and J lost 7 bases; unmatched junction nucleotides: 9. The origin of this receptor is a girl between 5 and 17 years old with multiple sclerosis. V and J are TRBV4-3 and TRBJ2-7, with 7 bases identical to TRBD2. The sample comprised blood. The DNA of the CDR3 is TGCGCCAGCAGCCAAGAGCGGGGGACCTACAATGAGCAGTACTTC. Its translation: CASSQERGTYNEQYF.